Included here is one T cell receptor beta chain sequence, with context. Its target is not known. Using roughly 200 ng DNA, some 30,000 T cell genomes, the sorted-subset replicate PCRs were run. The repertoire was sequenced with immunoSEQ multiplex PCR; TCRdb's copy has only in-frame clones and lacks some. The sample has 2 million to 2.5 million clones; about 93% are singletons. The data stem from a study of shared clonotypes between healthy human individuals. Overall study findings and caveats: Tissues were not sampled, only blood, and their repertoires likely differ.

It was CD45RO-negative cells, positively selected for CCR7, that made up naive CD8 cells, with terminally differentiated effector memory CD45RA+ cells excluded. This CDR3 contains 14 residues. Between the trimmed V and J ends, which lost 1 base and 4 bases, there was a span of 11 bases. The germline gives CDR1 SEHNR, CDR2 FQNEAQ (reference sequence). The sequenced material came from naive CD8+ T cells from PBMCs. The chain is built from TRBV7-9 and TRBJ2-7, with D possibly matching TRBD1 (6 bases). This clonotype was obtained from a man aged 18-30 years in good health. Some clones in this sample may be carry-over from other donors' samples. CDR3 DNA: TGTGCCAGCAGCTTAGGTACAGGGAAGTACGAGCAGTACTTC. Residues: CASSLGTGKYEQYF. The variable domain in full, with the rest retrieved from reference TRBV7-9 and TRBJ2-7, is DTGVSQNPRHKITKRGQNVTFRCDPISEHNRLYWYRQTLGQGPEFLTYFQNEAQLEKSRLLSDRFSAERPKGSFSTLEIQRTEQGDSAMYLCASSLGTGKYEQYFGPGTRLTVT.